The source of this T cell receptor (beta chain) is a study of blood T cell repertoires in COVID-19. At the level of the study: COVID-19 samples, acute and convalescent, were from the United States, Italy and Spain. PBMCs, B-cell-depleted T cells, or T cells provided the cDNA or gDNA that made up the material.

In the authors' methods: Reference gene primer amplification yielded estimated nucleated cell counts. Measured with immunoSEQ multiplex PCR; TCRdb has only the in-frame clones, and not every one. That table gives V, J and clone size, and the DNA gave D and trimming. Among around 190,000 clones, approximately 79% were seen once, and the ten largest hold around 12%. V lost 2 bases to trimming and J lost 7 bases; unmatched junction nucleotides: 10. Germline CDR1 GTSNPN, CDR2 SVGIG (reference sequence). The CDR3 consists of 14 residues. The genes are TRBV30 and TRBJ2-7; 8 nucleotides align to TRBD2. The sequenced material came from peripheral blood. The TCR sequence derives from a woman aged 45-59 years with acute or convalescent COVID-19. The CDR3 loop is CAWSPTSVGGEQYF. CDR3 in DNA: TGTGCCTGGAGTCCGACTAGCGTAGGGGGAGAGCAGTACTTC.